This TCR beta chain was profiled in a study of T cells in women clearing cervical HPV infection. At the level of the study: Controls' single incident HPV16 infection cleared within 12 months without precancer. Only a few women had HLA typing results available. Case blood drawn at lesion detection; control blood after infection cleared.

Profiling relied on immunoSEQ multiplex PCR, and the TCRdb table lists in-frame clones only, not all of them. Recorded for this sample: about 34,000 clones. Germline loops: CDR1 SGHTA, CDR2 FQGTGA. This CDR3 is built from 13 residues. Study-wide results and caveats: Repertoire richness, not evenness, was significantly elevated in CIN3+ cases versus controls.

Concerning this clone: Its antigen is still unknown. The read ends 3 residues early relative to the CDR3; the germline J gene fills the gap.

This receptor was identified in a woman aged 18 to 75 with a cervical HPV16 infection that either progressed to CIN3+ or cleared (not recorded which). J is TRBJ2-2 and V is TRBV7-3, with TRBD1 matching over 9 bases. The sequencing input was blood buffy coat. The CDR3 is CASSRDRDSPLFF. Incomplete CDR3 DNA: TGTGCCAGCAGCCGGGACAGGGATTCACCG.